This T cell receptor beta chain was retrieved from a study of blood T cell repertoires in COVID-19. Study overall: There were acute and convalescent COVID-19 samples, and they came from the United States, Italy and Spain. From T cells, B-cell-depleted T cells, or PBMCs came the material, which was cDNA or gDNA.

CDR3 length: 15 residues. V lost 5 bases and J lost 8; bases outside the gene matches: 9. CDR1 and CDR2 (germline): KGHSH, LQKENI. The authors' processing: By means of reference gene primer amplification, nucleated cell counts were estimated. Method: immunoSEQ multiplex PCR; TCRdb's copy keeps in-frame clones and lacks some. The V and J calls and clone size are taken from that table; D and trimming were inferred from the DNA. The sample lists approximately 39,000 clones, 85% to 90% occurring once. The gene calls are TRBV18 and TRBJ1-6, with 7 bases identical to TRBD1. Sample: peripheral blood. This receptor was identified in a man aged 50-60 years with active or convalescent COVID-19. CDR3 region: CASSSGGSNDSPLHF. The CDR3 DNA sequence: TGTGCCAGCTCATCAGGGGGTTCGAACGATTCACCCCTCCACTTT.